The following is a T cell receptor (beta chain) sequence with its context. This record comes from a study of identical twins. There are 13 residues in the CDR3. Germline loops: CDR1 SEHNR, CDR2 FQNEAQ (reference sequence). The V end was cut by 1 base, the J end by 8 bases, with 11 bases between. TCRdb re-called the 5' RACE reads through MiXCR, storing one row per CDR3 protein. Among about 470,000 distinct CDR3 sequences listed, 24% were seen once. This sample also appeared in a second study, on T cells expressing NK-cell markers.

The receptor's source is a woman under 30 in good health. The V call is TRBV7-9, the J call TRBJ2-5; D is undetermined. Sequencing was performed on CD4+ T cells sorted from blood. CDR3 sequence reads: CASSLDTWGTQYF. The DNA for the CDR3 is TGTGCCAGCAGCTTAGATACTTGGGGAACCCAGTACTTC.